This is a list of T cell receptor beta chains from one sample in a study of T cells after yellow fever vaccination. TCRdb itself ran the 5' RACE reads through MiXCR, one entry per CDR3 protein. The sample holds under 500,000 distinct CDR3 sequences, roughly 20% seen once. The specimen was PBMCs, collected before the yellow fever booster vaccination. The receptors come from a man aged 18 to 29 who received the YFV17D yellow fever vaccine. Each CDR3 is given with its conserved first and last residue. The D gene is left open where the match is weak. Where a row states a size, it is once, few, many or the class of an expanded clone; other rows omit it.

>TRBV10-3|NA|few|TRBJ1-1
CAIGDTEAFF
TGTGCCATCGGGGACACTGAAGCTTTCTTT
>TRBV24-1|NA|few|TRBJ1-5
CATSDSVFEPQHF
TGTGCCACCAGTGATTCTGTTTTTGAGCCCCAGCATTTT
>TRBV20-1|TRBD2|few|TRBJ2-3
CSARVPSGVADTQYF
TGCAGTGCTAGAGTGCCTAGCGGGGTCGCAGATACGCAGTATTTT
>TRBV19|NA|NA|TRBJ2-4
CASSIIGGIQYF
TGTGCCAGTAGTATAATAGGGGGCATTCAGTACTTC
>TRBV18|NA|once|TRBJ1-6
CASSQGGIDSPLHF
TGTGCCAGCTCACAGGGGGGAATTGACTCACCCCTCCACTTT
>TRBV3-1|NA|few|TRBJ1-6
CASSPGEFEWDSPLHF
TGTGCCAGCAGCCCTGGGGAGTTCGAGTGGGATTCACCCCTCCACTTT
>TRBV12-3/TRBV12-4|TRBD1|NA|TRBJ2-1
CASSLTNRGRRYNEQFF
TGTGCCAGCAGTTTGACTAACAGGGGTCGAAGGTACAATGAGCAGTTCTTC
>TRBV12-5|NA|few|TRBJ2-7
CASGLGVEQYF
TGTGCTAGTGGTTTGGGGGTCGAGCAGTACTTC
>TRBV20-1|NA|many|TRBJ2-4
CSARVGGIQYF
TGCAGTGCTAGAGTAGGGGGCATTCAGTACTTC
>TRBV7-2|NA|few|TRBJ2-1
CASSLAFYEQFF
TGTGCCAGCAGCTTAGCCTTTTATGAGCAGTTCTTC
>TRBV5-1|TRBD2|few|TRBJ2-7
CASSGSGGRSYEQYF
TGCGCCAGCAGCGGTAGCGGGGGCCGCTCCTACGAGCAGTACTTC
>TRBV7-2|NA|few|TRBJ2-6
CASSLNGAAGANVLTF
TGTGCCAGCAGCTTAAATGGGGCTGCAGGGGCCAACGTCCTGACTTTC
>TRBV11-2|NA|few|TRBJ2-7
CASSFNRDRYEQYF
TGTGCCAGCAGCTTCAACAGGGACCGGTACGAGCAGTACTTC
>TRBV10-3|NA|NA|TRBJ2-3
CAISGVGAASTDTQYF
TGTGCCATCAGTGGAGTTGGGGCCGCTAGCACAGATACGCAGTATTTT